This T cell receptor beta chain was sequenced for a study of CD8 T cells in Susac syndrome. Findings and limits, study-wide: Regarding the TCR sequencing and HLA analysis, the study admitted that a relatively small number of individuals were involved.

This clonotype has a handful of counts. Antigen specificity is unknown. Random hexamers served to reverse transcribe about 0.45 to 1 ug RNA. An immunoSEQ multiplex PCR amplified TCR beta CDR3 over 54 Vbeta and 13 Jbeta. TCRdb fed the immunoSEQ multiplex PCR reads into MiXCR, producing one record per CDR3 protein. The sample yields 140,000 to 150,000 distinct CDR3 sequences, 95% seen once. Germline V gives CDR1 DFQATT, CDR2 SNEGSKA (reference sequence). J lost 6 bases, V lost 3 bases, and 1 base had no gene match. The CDR3 covers 12 residues. High-throughput TCR beta sequencing covered peripheral CD8+ and CD4+ T cells. TEMRA cells were FACS-enriched, unlike CD8+ and CD4+ T cells, which were negatively isolated.

The chain couples TRBV20-1 to TRBJ2-1; the match to TRBD2 covers 8 bases. The TCR originated in a human donor with multiple sclerosis. Sequenced material: CD4+ T cells from PBMCs. The CDR3 is CSASGTSNEQFF. The CDR3 bases are TGCAGTGCTAGTGGGACTAGCAATGAGCAGTTCTTC.